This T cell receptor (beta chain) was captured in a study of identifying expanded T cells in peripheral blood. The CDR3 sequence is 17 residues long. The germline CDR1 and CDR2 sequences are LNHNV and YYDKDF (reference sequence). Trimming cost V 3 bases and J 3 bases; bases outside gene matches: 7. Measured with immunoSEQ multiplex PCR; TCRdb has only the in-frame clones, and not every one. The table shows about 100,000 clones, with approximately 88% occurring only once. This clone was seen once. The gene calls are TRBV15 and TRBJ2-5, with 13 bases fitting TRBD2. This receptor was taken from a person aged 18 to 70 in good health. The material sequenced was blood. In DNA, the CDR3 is TGTGCCACCAGCAGGGGAACACTAGCGGGAGGGAAAGAGACCCAGTACTTC. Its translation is CATSRGTLAGGKETQYF.